These 11 T cell receptor beta chains share one sample of origin, sequenced in a study of blood T cells in healthy people across ages. Primers used in a second PCR of about 7 to 12 cycles were a sample-barcoded 5' primer and a J-beta primer mix. TCRdb fed the 5' RACE reads into MiXCR, producing one record per CDR3 protein. The data hold over 600,000 distinct CDR3 sequences, with around two fifths observed a single time. Sequencing input: blood. These receptors were collected from an elderly man in good health.

This clonotype has ten or more counts. The V and J genes are TRBV5-1 and TRBJ2-7; 9 positions agree with TRBD1. From germline, CDR1 is SGHRS and CDR2 YFSETQ. The CDR3 covers 15 residues. J lost 1 base, V lost 3 bases, and 5 bases had no gene match. In DNA, the CDR3 is TGCGCCAGCAGCTACGGGACAGGGTTTTCCTACGAGCAGTACTTC. This gives the protein CASSYGTGFSYEQYF.

This clonotype was picked up a small number of times. This chain joins TRBV7-3 and TRBJ2-1; tentatively, D is TRBD2 (6 bases). Germline CDR1 reads SGHTA; CDR2 reads FQGTGA. V lost 5 bases to trimming and J lost 9 bases, with 14 bases between them. This CDR3 is 13 amino acids long. CDR3 nucleotides: TGTGCCAGCAGCGTCGGAGGGCCGGCTGAGCAGTTCTTC. It specifies CASSVGGPAEQFF. Using reference TRBV7-3 and TRBJ2-1 for the parts outside the CDR3, the full variable domain is GAGVSQTPSNKVTEKGKYVELRCDPISGHTALYWYRQSLGQGPEFLIYFQGTGAADDSGLPNDRFFAVRPEGSVSTLKIQRTERGDSAVYLCASSVGGPAEQFFGPGTRLTVL.

This clonotype has a handful of counts. The chain combines TRBV2 with TRBJ1-2; no firm D call. Trimming cost V 4 bases and J 1 base, with 4 bases left between them. Germline CDR1 is SNHLY and CDR2 is FYNNEI. This CDR3 is 12 amino acids long. The CDR3 DNA reads as TGTGCCAGCAGTGTGGTTAACTATGGCTACACCTTC. Protein: CASSVVNYGYTF.

This clonotype was counted only a few times. The rearrangement links TRBV2 to TRBJ2-4, with TRBD2 matching 7 bases. Germline lookup yields CDR1 SNHLY and CDR2 FYNNEI. The trim removed 8 bases at V and 6 bases at J, leaving 7 bases unmatched. The CDR3 covers 13 residues. The CDR3, as DNA: TGTGCCAGCGCGGGATCGGGAGGAAACATTCAGTACTTC. Its protein is CASAGSGGNIQYF.

Ten or more counts support this clonotype. V gene TRBV5-1 combines with J gene TRBJ2-3; D remains ambiguous. The CDR3 runs 14 residues. Trimming took 4 bases from V and 10 from J, leaving 19 bases between them. CDR1 is SGHRS and CDR2 is YFSETQ in the germline V gene. The CDR3 DNA follows: TGCGCCAGCAGCCCGCGCGGACGGGTTGATGCGCAGTATTTT. Amino acid sequence: CASSPRGRVDAQYF. Full variable domain (outside the CDR3, taken from reference TRBV5-1 and TRBJ2-3): KAGVTQTPRYLIKTRGQQVTLSCSPISGHRSVSWYQQTPGQGLQFLFEYFSETQRNKGNFPGRFSGRQFSNSRSEMNVSTLELGDSALYLCASSPRGRVDAQYFGPGTRLTVL.

This clonotype was picked up a small number of times. The rearrangement links TRBV20-1 to TRBJ2-5; TRBD2 matches at 9 bases. The V and J ends lost 3 bases and 1 base, in that order; junction bases with no gene match: 3. The germline V gene has CDR1 DFQATT and CDR2 SNEGSKA (reference sequence). The CDR3 loop spans 14 amino acids. The CDR3 is CSARTSGFQETQYF. CDR3 sequence (DNA): TGCAGTGCTAGGACTAGCGGCTTCCAAGAGACCCAGTACTTC.

The V call is TRBV29-1, the J call TRBJ1-5, with TRBD1 identical over 9 bases. The germline V gene encodes CDR1 SQVTM and CDR2 ANQGSEA. CDR3 length equals 14 residues. The V and J ends lost 7 bases and 7 bases, in that order; junction bases with no gene match: 11. CDR3 bases: TGCAGCGCCGTGGAAGGGACAGGGAACCAGCCCCAGCATTTT. Its protein is CSAVEGTGNQPQHF.

V and J are TRBV7-2 and TRBJ2-6; 11 bases line up with TRBD1. After removal of 5 bases from V and 1 base from J, the junction contained 7 bases not matched to a gene. Per germline, CDR1 SGHTA and CDR2 FQGNSA. The CDR3 length is 18 residues. The CDR3 DNA reads as TGTGCCAGCAGCCAGGGACAGGGGGTCGAATCTGGGGCCAACGTCCTGACTTTC. Translated, it gives CASSQGQGVESGANVLTF.

The genes are TRBV20-1 and TRBJ1-2; no definite D call. Germline assignment: CDR1 DFQATT and CDR2 SNEGSKA (reference sequence). This CDR3 comprises 12 residues. Trimming cost V 3 bases and J 2 bases, with 7 bases left between them. The CDR3 DNA is TGCAGTGCTAGTACTGGAAACTATGGCTACACCTTC. Amino acids: CSASTGNYGYTF.

The chain links TRBV30 to TRBJ1-2, with a possible D match to TRBD1 (6 bases). V lost 3 bases and J lost 1, with 18 bases in between. CDR3 length: 16 residues. Per the germline V gene, CDR1 is GTSNPN and CDR2 is SVGIG (reference sequence). CDR3: CAWSRAPGQINYGYTF. In DNA, the CDR3 is TGTGCCTGGAGCCGAGCACCGGGACAAATTAACTATGGCTACACCTTC.

CDR3 region: CASRQSGGQYF. The CDR3 nucleotides are TGTGCCAGCAGACAAAGCGGGGGGCAGTACTTC. The J gene is TRBJ2-7, the V gene TRBV28; 8 bases agree with TRBD2. Germline lookup yields CDR1 MDHEN and CDR2 SYDVKM. J gave up 9 bases and V 6 bases, and 4 bases lay outside the gene matches. CDR3 length: 11 amino acids.